This passage covers 3 T cell receptor beta chains from one sample sequenced in a study of blood T cell repertoires in COVID-19. Libraries were prepared by immunoSEQ multiplex PCR; TCRdb keeps only in-frame clonotypes and omits some of them. The table includes roughly 250,000 clones, more than 60% detected once. The specimen sequenced was peripheral blood. Receptors were obtained from a woman aged 40 to 50 with active or convalescent COVID-19.

This clone was counted a single time. V usage is TRBV19 and J usage is TRBJ1-6; no reliable D call. Looked up from germline, CDR1 is LNHDA and CDR2 is SQIVND (reference sequence). Trimming cost V 1 base and J 7 bases, with 2 bases left between them. The CDR3 has 12 residues. The CDR3 here is CASSIVNSPLHF. The CDR3 nucleotides read TGTGCCAGTAGTATAGTAAATTCACCCCTCCACTTT.

The CDR3 region has the DNA TGTGCCAGCAGCAGGTCATTTCCTTACAGGGGGCATGACTATGGCTACACCTTC. It specifies CASSRSFPYRGHDYGYTF. V usage is TRBV9 and J usage is TRBJ1-2; TRBD1 matches at 9 bases. Trimming at V came to 4 bases and at J to 3 bases, leaving 16 bases not matched to a gene. The length of the CDR3 is 18 residues. The germline gives CDR1 SGDLS, CDR2 YYNGEE.

J is TRBJ2-6 and V is TRBV5-4, with TRBD1 matching over 7 bases. The CDR3 consists of 16 residues. Germline CDR1 SGHNT, CDR2 YYREEE (reference sequence). With 3 bases clipped from V and 0 bases from J, the junction kept 3 bases outside the gene matches. DNA for the CDR3: TGTGCCAGCAGCTACGGGGACAGCTCTGGGGCCAACGTCCTGACTTTC. Its protein is CASSYGDSSGANVLTF.